This T cell receptor (beta chain) was sequenced for a study of cytomegalovirus exposure and HLA in healthy donors. Study-wide results and limits: In vitro, a few CMV-associated chains proved specific for CMV antigens.

Donors counted as nominally healthy when sampled, yet unrecorded immune exposures were likely. The CDR3 is made up of 17 amino acids. With 7 bases removed from V and 0 bases from J, the gap between germline ends came to 19 bases. Germline CDR1 and CDR2: SGHAT and FQNNGV. The PCR ran on 60 Vbeta and 13 Jbeta primers. TCRdb's copy holds only in-frame clones and misses some; the assay was immunoSEQ multiplex PCR. Its listing shows under 200,000 clones. A note on this clone: Its antigen is still unknown.

The rearrangement links TRBV11-2 to TRBJ1-3; D unresolved. The sequenced material came from PBMCs. This clonotype was sampled from a woman between 18 and 29 years old in good health and CMV-seropositive. DNA for the CDR3: TGTGCCAGCACCAGTTTTCGGCAGGCCAGCTCTGGAAACACCATATATTTT. This gives the protein CASTSFRQASSGNTIYF.